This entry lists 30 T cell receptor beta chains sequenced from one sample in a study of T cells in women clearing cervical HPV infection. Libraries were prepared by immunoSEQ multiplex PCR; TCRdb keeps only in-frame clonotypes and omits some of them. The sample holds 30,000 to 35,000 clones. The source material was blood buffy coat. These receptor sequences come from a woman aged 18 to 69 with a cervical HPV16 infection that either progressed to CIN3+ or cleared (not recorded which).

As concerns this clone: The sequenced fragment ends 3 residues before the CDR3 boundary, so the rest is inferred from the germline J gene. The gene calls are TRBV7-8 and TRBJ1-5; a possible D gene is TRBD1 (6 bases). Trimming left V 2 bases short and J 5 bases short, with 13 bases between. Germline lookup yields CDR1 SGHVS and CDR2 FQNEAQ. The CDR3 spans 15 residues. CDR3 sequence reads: CASSLFRGSHQPQHF. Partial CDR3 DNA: TGTGCCAGCAGCTTATTCAGGGGATCGCATCAGCCC.

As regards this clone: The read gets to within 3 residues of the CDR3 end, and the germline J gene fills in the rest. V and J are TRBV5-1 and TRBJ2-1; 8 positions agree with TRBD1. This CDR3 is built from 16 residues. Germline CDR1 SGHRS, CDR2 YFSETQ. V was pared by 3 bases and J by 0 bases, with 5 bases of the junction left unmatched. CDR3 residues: CASSSSGGYSYNEQFF. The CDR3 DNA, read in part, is TGCGCCAGCAGCTCTTCAGGGGGCTACTCCTACAATGAG.

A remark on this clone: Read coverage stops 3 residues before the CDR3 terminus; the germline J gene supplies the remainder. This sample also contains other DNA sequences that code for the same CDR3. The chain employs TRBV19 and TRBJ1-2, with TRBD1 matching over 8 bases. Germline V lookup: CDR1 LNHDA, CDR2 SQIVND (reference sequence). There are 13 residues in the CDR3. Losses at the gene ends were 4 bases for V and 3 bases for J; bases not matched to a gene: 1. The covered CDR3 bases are TGTGCCAGTAGTACGACAGGGGACTATGGC. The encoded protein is CASSTTGDYG. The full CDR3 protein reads CASSTTGDYGYTF.

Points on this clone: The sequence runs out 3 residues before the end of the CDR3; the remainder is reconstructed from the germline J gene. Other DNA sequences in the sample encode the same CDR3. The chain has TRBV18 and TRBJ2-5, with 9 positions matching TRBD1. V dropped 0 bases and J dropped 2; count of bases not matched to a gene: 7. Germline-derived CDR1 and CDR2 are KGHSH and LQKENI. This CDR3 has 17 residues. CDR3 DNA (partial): TGTGCCAGCTCACCACCGGGACAGGGTAGGGGACAAGAGACC. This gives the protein CASSPPGQGRGQET. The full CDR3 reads CASSPPGQGRGQETQYF.

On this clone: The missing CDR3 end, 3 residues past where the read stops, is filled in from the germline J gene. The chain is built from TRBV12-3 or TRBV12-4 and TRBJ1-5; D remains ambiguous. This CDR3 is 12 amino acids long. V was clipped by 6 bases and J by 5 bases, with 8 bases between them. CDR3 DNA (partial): TGTGCCAGCAGCTTCTCCGATCAGCCC. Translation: CASSFSDQP. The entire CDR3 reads CASSFSDQPQHF.

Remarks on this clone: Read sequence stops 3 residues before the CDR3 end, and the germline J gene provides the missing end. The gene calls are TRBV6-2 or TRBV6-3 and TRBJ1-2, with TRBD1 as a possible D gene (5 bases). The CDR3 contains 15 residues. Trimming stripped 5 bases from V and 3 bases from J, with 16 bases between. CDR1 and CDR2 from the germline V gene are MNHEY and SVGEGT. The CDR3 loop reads CASSDPGGIDYGYTF. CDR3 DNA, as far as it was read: TGTGCCAGCAGTGACCCGGGGGGGATCGACTATGGC.

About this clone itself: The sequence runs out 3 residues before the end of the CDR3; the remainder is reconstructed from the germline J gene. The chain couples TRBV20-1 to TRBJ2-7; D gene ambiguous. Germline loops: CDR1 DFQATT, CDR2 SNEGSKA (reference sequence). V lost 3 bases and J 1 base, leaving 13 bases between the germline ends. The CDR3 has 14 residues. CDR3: CSARSTVQSYEQYF. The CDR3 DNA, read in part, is TGCAGTGCTAGGTCCACTGTGCAATCCTACGAG.

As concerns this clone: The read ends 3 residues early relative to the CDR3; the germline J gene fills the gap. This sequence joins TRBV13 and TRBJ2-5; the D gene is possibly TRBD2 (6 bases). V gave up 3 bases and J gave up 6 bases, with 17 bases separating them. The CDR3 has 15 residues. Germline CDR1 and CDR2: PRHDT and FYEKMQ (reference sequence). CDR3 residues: CASSLGGSARQTQYF. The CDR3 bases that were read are TGTGCCAGCAGCTTGGGGGGATCTGCTCGGCAGACC.

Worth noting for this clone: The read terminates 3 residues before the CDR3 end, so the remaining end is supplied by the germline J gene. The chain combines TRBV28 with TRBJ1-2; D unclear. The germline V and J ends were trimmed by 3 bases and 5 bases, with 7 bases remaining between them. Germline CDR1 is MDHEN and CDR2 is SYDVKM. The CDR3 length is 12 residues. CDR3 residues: CASSLREYGYTF. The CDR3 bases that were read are TGTGCCAGCAGTTTGCGGGAGTATGGC.

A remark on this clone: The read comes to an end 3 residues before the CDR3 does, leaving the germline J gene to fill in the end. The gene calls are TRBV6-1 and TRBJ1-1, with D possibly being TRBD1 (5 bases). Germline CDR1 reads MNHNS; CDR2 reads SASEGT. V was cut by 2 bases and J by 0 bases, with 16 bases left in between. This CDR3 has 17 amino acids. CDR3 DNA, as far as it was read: TGTGCCAGCAGTGAACGGGACTGGGGCAGTATGAACACTGAA. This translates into CASSERDWGSMNTE. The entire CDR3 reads CASSERDWGSMNTEAFF.

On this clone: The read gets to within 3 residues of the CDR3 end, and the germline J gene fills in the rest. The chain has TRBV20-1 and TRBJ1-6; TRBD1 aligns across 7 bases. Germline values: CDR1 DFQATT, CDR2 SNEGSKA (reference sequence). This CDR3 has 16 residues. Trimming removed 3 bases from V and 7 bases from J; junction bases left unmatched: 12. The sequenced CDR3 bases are TGCAGTGCTAGGGGGCAGTCCGGGACAGCAAATTCACCC. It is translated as CSARGQSGTANSP. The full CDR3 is CSARGQSGTANSPLHF.

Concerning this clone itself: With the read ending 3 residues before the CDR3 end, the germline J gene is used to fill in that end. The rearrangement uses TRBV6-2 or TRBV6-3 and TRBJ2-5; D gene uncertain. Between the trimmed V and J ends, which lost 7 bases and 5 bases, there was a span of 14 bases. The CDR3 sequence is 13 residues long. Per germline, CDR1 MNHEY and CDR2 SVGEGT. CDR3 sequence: CASKQARSETQYF. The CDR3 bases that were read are TGTGCCAGCAAGCAGGCCCGATCGGAGACC.

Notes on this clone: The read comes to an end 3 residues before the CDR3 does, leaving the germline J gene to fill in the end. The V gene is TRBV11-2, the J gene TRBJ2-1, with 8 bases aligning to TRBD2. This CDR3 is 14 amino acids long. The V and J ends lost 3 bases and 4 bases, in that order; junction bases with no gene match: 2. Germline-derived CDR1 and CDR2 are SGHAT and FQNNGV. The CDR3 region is CASSFAGGYNEQFF. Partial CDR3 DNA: TGTGCCAGCAGCTTCGCGGGGGGATACAATGAG.

The CDR3: CSALLGAGGSYEQYF. CDR3 DNA (partial): TGCAGTGCTCTTCTCGGGGCGGGGGGCTCCTACGAG. This chain joins TRBV20-1 and TRBJ2-7; 8 nucleotides agree with TRBD2. With the read ending 3 residues before the CDR3 end, the germline J gene is used to fill in that end. Germline CDR1 is DFQATT and CDR2 is SNEGSKA (reference sequence). The CDR3 is made up of 15 amino acids. Unmatched junction bases numbered 9, after V lost 5 bases and J lost 0 bases.

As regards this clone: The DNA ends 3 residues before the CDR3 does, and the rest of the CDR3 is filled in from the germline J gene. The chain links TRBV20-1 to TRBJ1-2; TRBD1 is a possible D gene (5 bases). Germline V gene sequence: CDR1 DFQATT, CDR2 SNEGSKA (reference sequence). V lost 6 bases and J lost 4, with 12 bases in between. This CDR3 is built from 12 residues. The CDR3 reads CSAPLGGYGYTF. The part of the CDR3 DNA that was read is TGCAGTGCCCCGTTGGGGGGCTATGGC.

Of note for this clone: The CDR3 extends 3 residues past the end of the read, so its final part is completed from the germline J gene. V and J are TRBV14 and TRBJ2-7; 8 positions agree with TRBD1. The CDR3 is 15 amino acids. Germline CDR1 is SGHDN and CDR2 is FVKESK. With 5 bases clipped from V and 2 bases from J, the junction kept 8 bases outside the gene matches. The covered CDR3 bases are TGTGCCAGCAGCACCCGGACAGGGCAGACCTACGAG. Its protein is CASSTRTGQTYE. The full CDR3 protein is CASSTRTGQTYEQYF.

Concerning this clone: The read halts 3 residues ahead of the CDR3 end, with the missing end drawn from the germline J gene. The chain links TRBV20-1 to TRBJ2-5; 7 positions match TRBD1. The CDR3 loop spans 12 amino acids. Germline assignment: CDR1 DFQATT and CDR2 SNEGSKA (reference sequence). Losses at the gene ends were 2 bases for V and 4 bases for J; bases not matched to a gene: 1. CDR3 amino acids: CSARPGGETQYF. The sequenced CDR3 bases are TGCAGTGCTAGACCAGGGGGAGAGACC.

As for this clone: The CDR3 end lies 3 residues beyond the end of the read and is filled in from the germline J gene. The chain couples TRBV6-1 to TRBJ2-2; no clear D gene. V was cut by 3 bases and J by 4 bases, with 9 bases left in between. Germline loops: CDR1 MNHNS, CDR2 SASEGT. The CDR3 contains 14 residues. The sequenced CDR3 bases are TGTGCCAGCAGTGATAGTACAGCCACCGGGGAG. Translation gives CASSDSTATGE. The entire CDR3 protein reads CASSDSTATGELFF.

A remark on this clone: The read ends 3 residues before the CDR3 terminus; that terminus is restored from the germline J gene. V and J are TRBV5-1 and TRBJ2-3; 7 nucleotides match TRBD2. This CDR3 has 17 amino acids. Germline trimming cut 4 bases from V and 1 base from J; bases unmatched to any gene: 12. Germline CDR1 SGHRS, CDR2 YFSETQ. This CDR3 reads CASSPVWGGRGTDTQYF. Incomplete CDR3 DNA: TGCGCCAGCAGCCCAGTGTGGGGGGGTCGGGGCACAGATACG.

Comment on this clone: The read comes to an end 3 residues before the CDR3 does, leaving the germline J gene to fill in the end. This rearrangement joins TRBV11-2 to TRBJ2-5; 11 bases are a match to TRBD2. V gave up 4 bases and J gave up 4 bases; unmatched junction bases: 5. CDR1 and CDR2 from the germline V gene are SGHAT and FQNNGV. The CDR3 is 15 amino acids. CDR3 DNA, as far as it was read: TGTGCCAGCAGCTCCTTAGCGGGGGGGCGAGAGACC. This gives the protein CASSSLAGGRET. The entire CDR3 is CASSSLAGGRETQYF.

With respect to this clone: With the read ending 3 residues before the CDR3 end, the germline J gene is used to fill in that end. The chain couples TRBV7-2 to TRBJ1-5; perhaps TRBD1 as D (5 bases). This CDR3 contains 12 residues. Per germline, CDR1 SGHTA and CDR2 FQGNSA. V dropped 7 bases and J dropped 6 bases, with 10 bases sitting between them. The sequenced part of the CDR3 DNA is TGTGCCAGCAATTCCCAGGGTCAGCCC. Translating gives CASNSQGQP. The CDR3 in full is CASNSQGQPQHF.

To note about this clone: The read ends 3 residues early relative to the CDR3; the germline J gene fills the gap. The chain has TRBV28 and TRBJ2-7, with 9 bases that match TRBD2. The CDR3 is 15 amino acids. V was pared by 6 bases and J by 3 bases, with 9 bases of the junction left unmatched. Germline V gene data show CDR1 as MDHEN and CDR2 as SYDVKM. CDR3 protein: CASRGSGRQIYEQYF. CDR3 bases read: TGTGCCAGCAGAGGGAGCGGGAGGCAAATCTACGAG.

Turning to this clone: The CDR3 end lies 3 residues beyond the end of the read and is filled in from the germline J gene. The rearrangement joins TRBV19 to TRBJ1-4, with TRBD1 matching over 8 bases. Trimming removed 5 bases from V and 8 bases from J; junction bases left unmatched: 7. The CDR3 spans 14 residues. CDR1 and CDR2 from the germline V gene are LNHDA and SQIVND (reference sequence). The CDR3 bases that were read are TGTGCCAGTAGTGAGCGACAGGGGAACGAAAAA. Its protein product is CASSERQGNEK. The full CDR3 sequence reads CASSERQGNEKLFF.

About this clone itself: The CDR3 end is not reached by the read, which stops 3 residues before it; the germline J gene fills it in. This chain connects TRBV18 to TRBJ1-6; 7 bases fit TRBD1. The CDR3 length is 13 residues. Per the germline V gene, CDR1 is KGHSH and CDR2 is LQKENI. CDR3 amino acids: CASSTTGQGSLHF. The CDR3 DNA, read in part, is TGTGCCAGCTCAACGACAGGGCAGGGGTCC. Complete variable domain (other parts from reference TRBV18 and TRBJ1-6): NAGVMQNPRHLVRRRGQEARLRCSPMKGHSHVYWYRQLPEEGLKFMVYLQKENIIDESGMPKERFSAEFPKEGPSILRIQQVVRGDSAAYFCASSTTGQGSLHFGNGTRLTVT.

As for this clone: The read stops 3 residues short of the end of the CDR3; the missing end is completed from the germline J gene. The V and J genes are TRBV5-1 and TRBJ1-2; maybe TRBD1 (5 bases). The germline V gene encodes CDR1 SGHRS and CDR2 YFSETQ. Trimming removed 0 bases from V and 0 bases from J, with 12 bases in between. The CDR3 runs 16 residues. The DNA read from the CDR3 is TGCGCCAGCAGCTTGGGCCCCCAGGGAGCTAACTATGGC. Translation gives CASSLGPQGANYG. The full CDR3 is CASSLGPQGANYGYTF.

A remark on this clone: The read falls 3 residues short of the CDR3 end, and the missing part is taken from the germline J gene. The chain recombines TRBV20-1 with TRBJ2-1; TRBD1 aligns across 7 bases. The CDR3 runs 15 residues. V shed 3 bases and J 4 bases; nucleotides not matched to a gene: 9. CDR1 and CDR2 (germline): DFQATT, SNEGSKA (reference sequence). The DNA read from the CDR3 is TGCAGTGCTAGGGGGCCTCCGGGACAGTACAATGAG. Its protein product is CSARGPPGQYNE. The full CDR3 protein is CSARGPPGQYNEQFF.

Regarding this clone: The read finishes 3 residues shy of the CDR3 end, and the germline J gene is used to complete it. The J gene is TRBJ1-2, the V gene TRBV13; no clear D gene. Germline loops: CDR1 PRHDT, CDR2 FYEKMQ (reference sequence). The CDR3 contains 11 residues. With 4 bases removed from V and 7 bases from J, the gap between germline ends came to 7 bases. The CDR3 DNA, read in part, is TGTGCCAGCAGCTCGTTTCCTGGC. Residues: CASSSFPG. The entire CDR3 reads CASSSFPGYTF.

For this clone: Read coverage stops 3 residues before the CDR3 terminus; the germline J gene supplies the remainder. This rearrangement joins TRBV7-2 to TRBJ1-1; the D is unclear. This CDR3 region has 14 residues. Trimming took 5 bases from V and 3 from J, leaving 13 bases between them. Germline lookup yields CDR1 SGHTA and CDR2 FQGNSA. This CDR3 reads CASSRSGEYTEAFF. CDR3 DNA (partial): TGTGCCAGCAGCCGGTCCGGGGAATACACTGAA.

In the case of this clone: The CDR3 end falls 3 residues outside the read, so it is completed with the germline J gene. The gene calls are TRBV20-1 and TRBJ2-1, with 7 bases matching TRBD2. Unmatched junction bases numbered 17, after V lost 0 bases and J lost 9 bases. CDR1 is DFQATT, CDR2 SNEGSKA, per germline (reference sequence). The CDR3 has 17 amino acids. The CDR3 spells CSARDTLGGSWNGEQFF. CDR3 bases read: TGCAGTGCTAGAGATACCCTCGGCGGGAGTTGGAATGGTGAG.

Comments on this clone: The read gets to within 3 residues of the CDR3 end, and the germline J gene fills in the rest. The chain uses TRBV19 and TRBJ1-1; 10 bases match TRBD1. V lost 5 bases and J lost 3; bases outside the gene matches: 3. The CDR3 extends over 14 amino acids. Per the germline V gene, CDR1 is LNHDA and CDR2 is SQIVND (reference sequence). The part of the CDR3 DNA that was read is TGTGCCAGTAGTGACAGGGGGCCTCACACTGAA. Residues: CASSDRGPHTE. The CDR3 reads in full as CASSDRGPHTEAFF.